This T cell receptor (beta chain) is drawn from a study of spatial heterogeneity in lung cancer. Time point indicated: sample taken at primary tumor resection. The input material, whole RNA from tumor, nontumor lung or frozen PBMC, was sequenced unsorted. There were roughly 72 donors, all of them untreated patients with early-stage non-small cell lung cancer. This CDR3 has 13 amino acids. The germline CDR1 and CDR2 sequences are LGHDT and YNNKEL (reference sequence). V lost 3 bases and J 4 bases, leaving 7 bases between the germline ends. TCR cDNA molecules were tagged individually, and each one carried a unique molecular identifier. TCRdb itself ran the 5' RACE reads through MiXCR, one entry per CDR3 protein. The table shows some 52,000 distinct CDR3 sequences, with less than 8.5% occurring only once.

This receptor was taken from a female donor with early-stage non-small cell lung cancer. The input for sequencing was PBMCs, taken at surgery. The V gene is TRBV3-1, the J gene TRBJ1-5, with D uncertain. The DNA for the CDR3 is TGTGCCAGCAGCCAGGGTGTTAATCAGCCCCAGCATTTT. Translation gives CASSQGVNQPQHF.